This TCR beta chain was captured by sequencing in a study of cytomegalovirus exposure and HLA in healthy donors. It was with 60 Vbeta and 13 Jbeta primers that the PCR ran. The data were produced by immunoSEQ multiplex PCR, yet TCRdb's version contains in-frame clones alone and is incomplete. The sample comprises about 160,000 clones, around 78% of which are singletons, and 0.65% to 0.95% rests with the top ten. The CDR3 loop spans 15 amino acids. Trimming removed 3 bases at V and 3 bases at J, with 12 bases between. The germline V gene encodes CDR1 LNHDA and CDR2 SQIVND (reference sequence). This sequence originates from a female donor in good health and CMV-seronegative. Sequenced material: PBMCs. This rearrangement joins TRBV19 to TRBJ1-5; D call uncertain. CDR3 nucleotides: TGTGCCAGTAGTATTGGCACTACCCTCAATCAGCCCCAGCATTTT. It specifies CASSIGTTLNQPQHF.